A selection of T cell receptor beta chains follows, all from one sample in a study of OX40 agonist ivuxolimab in advanced cancers. TCRdb keeps only in-frame clones here, not all; method: immunoSEQ multiplex PCR. Of fewer than 20,000 clones in the sample, 80% to 90% were seen once. Source: CD4+ or CD8+ T cells sorted from blood, taken in a trial of the OX40 agonist ivuxolimab. Receptors were obtained from an adult with an advanced solid tumor such as melanoma, head and neck, liver or kidney cancer. CDR3s include the opening cysteine and the closing phenylalanine or tryptophan. The order of the fields is clone size, J gene, CDR3 length, D gene, V gene, CDR3 protein, CDR3 DNA. D genes are given only for firm matches. Clone sizes are given selectively: once, few, many, or a class where the clone is expanded.

clone_size: NA; j_call: TRBJ2-7; cdr3_length: 15; d_call: NA; v_call: TRBV4-2; cdr3_aa: CASSPPGSASYEQYF; cdr3_nt: TGTGCCAGCAGCCCCCCCGGTAGCGCCTCCTACGAGCAGTACTTC
clone_size: NA; j_call: TRBJ2-1; cdr3_length: 15; d_call: NA; v_call: TRBV7-3; cdr3_aa: CASSPGIGSYNEQFF; cdr3_nt: TGTGCCAGCAGCCCCGGTATTGGTTCCTACAATGAGCAGTTCTTC
clone_size: NA; j_call: TRBJ1-5; cdr3_length: 16; d_call: TRBD1; v_call: TRBV28; cdr3_aa: CASSSTQGAGDQPQHF; cdr3_nt: TGTGCCAGCAGTTCGACACAGGGGGCGGGCGACCAGCCCCAGCATTTT
clone_size: many; j_call: TRBJ2-1; cdr3_length: 11; d_call: NA; v_call: TRBV9; cdr3_aa: CASSAPPEQFF; cdr3_nt: TGTGCCAGCAGCGCCCCTCCGGAGCAGTTCTTC
clone_size: NA; j_call: TRBJ1-1; cdr3_length: 12; d_call: NA; v_call: TRBV18; cdr3_aa: CASSAVNTEAFF; cdr3_nt: TGTGCCAGCTCGGCGGTGAACACTGAAGCTTTCTTT
clone_size: NA; j_call: TRBJ2-7; cdr3_length: 15; d_call: NA; v_call: TRBV7-9; cdr3_aa: CASSLSGTLTYEQYF; cdr3_nt: TGTGCCAGCAGCTTGTCCGGGACTTTAACCTACGAGCAGTACTTC
clone_size: NA; j_call: TRBJ2-7; cdr3_length: 14; d_call: TRBD1; v_call: TRBV4-1; cdr3_aa: CASSQDPRQGEQYF; cdr3_nt: TGCGCCAGCAGCCAAGATCCCAGACAGGGGGAGCAGTACTTC
clone_size: NA; j_call: TRBJ1-1; cdr3_length: 14; d_call: TRBD1; v_call: TRBV10-3; cdr3_aa: CAISGTGEITEAFF; cdr3_nt: TGTGCCATCAGCGGGACAGGGGAGATCACTGAAGCTTTCTTT
clone_size: NA; j_call: TRBJ2-2; cdr3_length: 13; d_call: NA; v_call: TRBV6-4; cdr3_aa: CASSALGTGELFF; cdr3_nt: TGTGCCAGCAGCGCACTGGGGACCGGGGAGCTGTTTTTT
clone_size: NA; j_call: TRBJ2-7; cdr3_length: 13; d_call: NA; v_call: TRBV28; cdr3_aa: CASSWTTVLEQYF; cdr3_nt: TGTGCCAGCAGTTGGACGACGGTTTTGGAGCAGTACTTC
clone_size: NA; j_call: TRBJ2-7; cdr3_length: 14; d_call: NA; v_call: TRBV2; cdr3_aa: CASKQPKRLYEQYF; cdr3_nt: TGTGCCAGCAAACAACCGAAGCGCCTATACGAGCAGTACTTC
clone_size: NA; j_call: TRBJ2-7; cdr3_length: 15; d_call: TRBD2; v_call: TRBV27; cdr3_aa: CASSLSGGRALEQYF; cdr3_nt: TGTGCCAGCAGCCTGAGCGGCGGGAGGGCACTCGAGCAGTACTTC
clone_size: NA; j_call: TRBJ1-5; cdr3_length: 15; d_call: NA; v_call: TRBV19; cdr3_aa: CASSIWGPSNQPQHF; cdr3_nt: TGTGCCAGTAGTATTTGGGGCCCTAGCAATCAGCCCCAGCATTTT
clone_size: NA; j_call: TRBJ2-1; cdr3_length: 18; d_call: TRBD2; v_call: TRBV27; cdr3_aa: CASSSGPRLAGAANEQFF; cdr3_nt: TGTGCCAGCAGTTCCGGGCCCCGACTAGCGGGAGCGGCTAATGAGCAGTTCTTC
clone_size: NA; j_call: TRBJ2-7; cdr3_length: 10; d_call: NA; v_call: TRBV2; cdr3_aa: CASSRAEQYF; cdr3_nt: TGTGCCAGCAGTCGCGCCGAGCAGTACTTC
clone_size: NA; j_call: TRBJ1-1; cdr3_length: 15; d_call: TRBD1; v_call: TRBV19; cdr3_aa: CASSSGGSFYTEAFF; cdr3_nt: TGTGCCAGTAGCTCAGGGGGCTCGTTTTACACTGAAGCTTTCTTT
clone_size: NA; j_call: TRBJ2-3; cdr3_length: 15; d_call: TRBD1; v_call: TRBV6-4; cdr3_aa: CASSDQGQGSDTQYF; cdr3_nt: TGTGCCAGCAGTGACCAGGGACAGGGCTCAGATACGCAGTATTTT
clone_size: NA; j_call: TRBJ2-7; cdr3_length: 13; d_call: NA; v_call: TRBV30; cdr3_aa: CAWSFGRFYEQYF; cdr3_nt: TGTGCCTGGAGTTTCGGCAGATTCTACGAGCAGTACTTC
clone_size: NA; j_call: TRBJ1-1; cdr3_length: 13; d_call: NA; v_call: TRBV7-8; cdr3_aa: CASRTGAYTEAFF; cdr3_nt: TGTGCCAGCAGAACGGGGGCGTACACTGAAGCTTTCTTT
clone_size: NA; j_call: TRBJ2-2; cdr3_length: 14; d_call: NA; v_call: TRBV19; cdr3_aa: CASSIVPRTGELFF; cdr3_nt: TGTGCCAGTAGTATAGTTCCTCGGACCGGGGAGCTGTTTTTT
clone_size: NA; j_call: TRBJ2-2; cdr3_length: 13; d_call: NA; v_call: TRBV4-1; cdr3_aa: CASGTPNTGELFF; cdr3_nt: TGCGCCAGCGGGACTCCGAACACCGGGGAGCTGTTTTTT
clone_size: NA; j_call: TRBJ2-5; cdr3_length: 17; d_call: TRBD1; v_call: TRBV28; cdr3_aa: CASNLGLGQGVQETQYF; cdr3_nt: TGTGCCAGCAACCTGGGGTTGGGACAGGGGGTCCAAGAGACCCAGTACTTC
clone_size: NA; j_call: TRBJ2-1; cdr3_length: 13; d_call: NA; v_call: TRBV4-1; cdr3_aa: CASSQEGENEQFF; cdr3_nt: TGCGCCAGCAGCCAAGAGGGGGAGAATGAGCAGTTCTTC
clone_size: few; j_call: TRBJ2-7; cdr3_length: 15; d_call: TRBD2; v_call: TRBV5-1; cdr3_aa: CASSLFPAGGYEQYF; cdr3_nt: TGCGCCAGCAGCTTGTTTCCAGCGGGGGGGTACGAGCAGTACTTC
clone_size: NA; j_call: TRBJ2-1; cdr3_length: 14; d_call: NA; v_call: TRBV5-1; cdr3_aa: CASSLQGSYNEQFF; cdr3_nt: TGCGCCAGCAGCTTGCAAGGGTCCTACAATGAGCAGTTCTTC
clone_size: medium-sized; j_call: TRBJ1-4; cdr3_length: 14; d_call: NA; v_call: TRBV28; cdr3_aa: CASSLQGLNEKLFF; cdr3_nt: TGTGCCAGCAGCTTACAGGGCCTAAATGAAAAACTGTTTTTT
clone_size: NA; j_call: TRBJ2-1; cdr3_length: 14; d_call: TRBD2; v_call: TRBV6-5; cdr3_aa: CASTGTSGGDEQFF; cdr3_nt: TGTGCCAGCACCGGGACTAGCGGTGGGGATGAGCAGTTCTTC
clone_size: few; j_call: TRBJ2-6; cdr3_length: 16; d_call: NA; v_call: TRBV15; cdr3_aa: CATSRDRGTGANVLTF; cdr3_nt: TGTGCCACCAGCAGAGATAGGGGTACTGGGGCCAACGTCCTGACTTTC
clone_size: NA; j_call: TRBJ1-1; cdr3_length: 14; d_call: NA; v_call: TRBV27; cdr3_aa: CASSLGGANTEAFF; cdr3_nt: TGTGCCAGCAGTTTAGGGGGAGCGAACACTGAAGCTTTCTTT
clone_size: NA; j_call: TRBJ2-1; cdr3_length: 15; d_call: NA; v_call: TRBV30; cdr3_aa: CAWSVLVGGYNEQFF; cdr3_nt: TGTGCCTGGAGTGTACTTGTCGGGGGCTACAATGAGCAGTTCTTC
clone_size: NA; j_call: TRBJ2-7; cdr3_length: 14; d_call: NA; v_call: TRBV7-2; cdr3_aa: CASSLVEGAEEQYF; cdr3_nt: TGTGCCAGCAGCTTAGTGGAGGGGGCGGAAGAGCAGTACTTC
clone_size: NA; j_call: TRBJ2-7; cdr3_length: 17; d_call: TRBD1; v_call: TRBV5-1; cdr3_aa: CASSPPTGGGGSYEQYF; cdr3_nt: TGCGCCAGCAGCCCCCCTACAGGGGGCGGCGGCTCCTACGAGCAGTACTTC
clone_size: NA; j_call: TRBJ2-2; cdr3_length: 14; d_call: TRBD2; v_call: TRBV18; cdr3_aa: CASRLAGVLGELFF; cdr3_nt: TGTGCCAGCCGACTAGCGGGAGTACTCGGGGAGCTGTTTTTT
clone_size: NA; j_call: TRBJ1-1; cdr3_length: 14; d_call: NA; v_call: TRBV6-5; cdr3_aa: CASSVTTGGTEAFF; cdr3_nt: TGTGCCAGCAGTGTCACGACGGGAGGAACTGAAGCTTTCTTT
clone_size: once; j_call: TRBJ2-7; cdr3_length: 17; d_call: NA; v_call: TRBV5-4; cdr3_aa: CASSPSGGAIPTYEQYF; cdr3_nt: TGTGCCAGCAGCCCTTCGGGCGGGGCGATTCCCACCTACGAGCAGTACTTC
clone_size: few; j_call: TRBJ2-7; cdr3_length: 12; d_call: NA; v_call: TRBV30; cdr3_aa: CAWSGVSYEQYF; cdr3_nt: TGTGCCTGGAGCGGAGTCTCCTACGAGCAGTACTTC
clone_size: many; j_call: TRBJ1-2; cdr3_length: 15; d_call: NA; v_call: TRBV4-1; cdr3_aa: CASSQAHAGNYGYTF; cdr3_nt: TGCGCCAGCAGCCAAGCTCATGCGGGGAACTATGGCTACACCTTC
clone_size: NA; j_call: TRBJ1-5; cdr3_length: 14; d_call: NA; v_call: TRBV13; cdr3_aa: CASSGGTGNQPQHF; cdr3_nt: TGTGCCAGCTCCGGGGGTACGGGCAATCAGCCCCAGCATTTT
clone_size: NA; j_call: TRBJ1-2; cdr3_length: 14; d_call: TRBD1; v_call: TRBV11-2; cdr3_aa: CASRRQGVDYGYTF; cdr3_nt: TGTGCCAGCAGACGACAGGGGGTCGACTATGGCTACACCTTC
clone_size: few; j_call: TRBJ2-1; cdr3_length: 15; d_call: TRBD1; v_call: TRBV7-9; cdr3_aa: CASSLEGAQSDEQFF; cdr3_nt: TGTGCCAGCAGCTTAGAGGGGGCCCAGAGCGATGAGCAGTTCTTC
clone_size: once; j_call: TRBJ2-3; cdr3_length: 17; d_call: NA; v_call: TRBV5-6; cdr3_aa: CASSNIGPHIEADTQYF; cdr3_nt: TGTGCCAGCAGCAATATAGGGCCTCATATTGAGGCAGATACGCAGTATTTT
clone_size: NA; j_call: TRBJ2-7; cdr3_length: 16; d_call: TRBD1; v_call: TRBV6-5; cdr3_aa: CASSYGARTGSDEQYF; cdr3_nt: TGTGCCAGCAGTTACGGGGCTCGGACAGGGAGCGACGAGCAGTACTTC
clone_size: NA; j_call: TRBJ2-7; cdr3_length: 14; d_call: NA; v_call: TRBV27; cdr3_aa: CASSFGAEVYEQYF; cdr3_nt: TGTGCCAGCAGTTTTGGAGCGGAGGTCTACGAGCAGTACTTC
clone_size: NA; j_call: TRBJ1-1; cdr3_length: 14; d_call: NA; v_call: TRBV19; cdr3_aa: CASSIDGENTEAFF; cdr3_nt: TGTGCCAGTAGTATAGATGGGGAGAACACTGAAGCTTTCTTT
clone_size: NA; j_call: TRBJ2-7; cdr3_length: 12; d_call: NA; v_call: TRBV6-1; cdr3_aa: CASSESSYEQYF; cdr3_nt: TGTGCCAGCAGTGAAAGTAGCTACGAGCAGTACTTC